This record covers a single T cell receptor beta chain. TCRdb re-analysed the RT-PCR reads in MiXCR, keeping a single row per CDR3 protein. The data contain about 700,000 distinct CDR3 sequences, 14% of them singletons. Germline CDR1 reads SGHTA; CDR2 reads FQGNSA. This CDR3 has 13 amino acids. The germline V and J ends were trimmed by 3 bases and 3 bases, with 8 bases remaining between them. The chain employs TRBV7-2 and TRBJ1-1; TRBD1 is a possible D gene (5 bases). The sample was memory CD4+ T cells from blood. This sequence was found in a female donor in good health, serving as a healthy control. The CDR3, as DNA: TGTGCCAGCAGCTTTCTAGGGGACACTGAAGCTTTCTTT. The encoded protein is CASSFLGDTEAFF.